Included here is one TCR beta chain sequence, with context. Its antigen is currently unknown. These data come from a study of T-cell memory formation after mild COVID-19. Notes on the study in general: Clones contracting over day 15 to 85 were CD4/CD8 balanced, with later expanders leaning CD4+. Researchers report contracting CD4+ clones mostly in CM and EM, with CD8+ clones in EMRA. Pre-infection memory held some responding clones, suggesting pre-existing cross-reactive T cells responded. Among clones peaking at day 37 in the second wave, SARS-CoV-2 specificity remained unconfirmed.

V lost 4 bases to trimming and J lost 2 bases; unmatched junction nucleotides: 13. Germline V gene data show CDR1 as SGHDT and CDR2 as YYEEEE. The CDR3 consists of 18 residues. From the 5' RACE reads, TCRdb called clonotypes with MiXCR, one entry per CDR3 protein. The sample includes just over 400,000 distinct CDR3 sequences, 20% to 30% seen only once; the top ten take 13%. This chain uses TRBV5-6 with TRBJ2-5; 11 nucleotides agree with TRBD2. Sequenced input: PBMCs or a T cell subset sorted from them (not recorded which). The receptor comes from an adult woman who had mild COVID-19 (a few samples of this study predate the infection). Cell type and time point are not known. CDR3 protein: CASSPNPTSGGTQETQYF. CDR3 in DNA: TGTGCCAGCAGCCCCAACCCAACTAGCGGGGGAACACAAGAGACCCAGTACTTC. Supplemented by reference TRBV5-6 and TRBJ2-5, the full variable domain reads DAGVTQSPTHLIKTRGQQVTLRCSPKSGHDTVSWYQQALGQGPQFIFQYYEEEERQRGNFPDRFSGHQFPNYSSELNVNALLLGDSALYLCASSPNPTSGGTQETQYFGPGTRLLVL.